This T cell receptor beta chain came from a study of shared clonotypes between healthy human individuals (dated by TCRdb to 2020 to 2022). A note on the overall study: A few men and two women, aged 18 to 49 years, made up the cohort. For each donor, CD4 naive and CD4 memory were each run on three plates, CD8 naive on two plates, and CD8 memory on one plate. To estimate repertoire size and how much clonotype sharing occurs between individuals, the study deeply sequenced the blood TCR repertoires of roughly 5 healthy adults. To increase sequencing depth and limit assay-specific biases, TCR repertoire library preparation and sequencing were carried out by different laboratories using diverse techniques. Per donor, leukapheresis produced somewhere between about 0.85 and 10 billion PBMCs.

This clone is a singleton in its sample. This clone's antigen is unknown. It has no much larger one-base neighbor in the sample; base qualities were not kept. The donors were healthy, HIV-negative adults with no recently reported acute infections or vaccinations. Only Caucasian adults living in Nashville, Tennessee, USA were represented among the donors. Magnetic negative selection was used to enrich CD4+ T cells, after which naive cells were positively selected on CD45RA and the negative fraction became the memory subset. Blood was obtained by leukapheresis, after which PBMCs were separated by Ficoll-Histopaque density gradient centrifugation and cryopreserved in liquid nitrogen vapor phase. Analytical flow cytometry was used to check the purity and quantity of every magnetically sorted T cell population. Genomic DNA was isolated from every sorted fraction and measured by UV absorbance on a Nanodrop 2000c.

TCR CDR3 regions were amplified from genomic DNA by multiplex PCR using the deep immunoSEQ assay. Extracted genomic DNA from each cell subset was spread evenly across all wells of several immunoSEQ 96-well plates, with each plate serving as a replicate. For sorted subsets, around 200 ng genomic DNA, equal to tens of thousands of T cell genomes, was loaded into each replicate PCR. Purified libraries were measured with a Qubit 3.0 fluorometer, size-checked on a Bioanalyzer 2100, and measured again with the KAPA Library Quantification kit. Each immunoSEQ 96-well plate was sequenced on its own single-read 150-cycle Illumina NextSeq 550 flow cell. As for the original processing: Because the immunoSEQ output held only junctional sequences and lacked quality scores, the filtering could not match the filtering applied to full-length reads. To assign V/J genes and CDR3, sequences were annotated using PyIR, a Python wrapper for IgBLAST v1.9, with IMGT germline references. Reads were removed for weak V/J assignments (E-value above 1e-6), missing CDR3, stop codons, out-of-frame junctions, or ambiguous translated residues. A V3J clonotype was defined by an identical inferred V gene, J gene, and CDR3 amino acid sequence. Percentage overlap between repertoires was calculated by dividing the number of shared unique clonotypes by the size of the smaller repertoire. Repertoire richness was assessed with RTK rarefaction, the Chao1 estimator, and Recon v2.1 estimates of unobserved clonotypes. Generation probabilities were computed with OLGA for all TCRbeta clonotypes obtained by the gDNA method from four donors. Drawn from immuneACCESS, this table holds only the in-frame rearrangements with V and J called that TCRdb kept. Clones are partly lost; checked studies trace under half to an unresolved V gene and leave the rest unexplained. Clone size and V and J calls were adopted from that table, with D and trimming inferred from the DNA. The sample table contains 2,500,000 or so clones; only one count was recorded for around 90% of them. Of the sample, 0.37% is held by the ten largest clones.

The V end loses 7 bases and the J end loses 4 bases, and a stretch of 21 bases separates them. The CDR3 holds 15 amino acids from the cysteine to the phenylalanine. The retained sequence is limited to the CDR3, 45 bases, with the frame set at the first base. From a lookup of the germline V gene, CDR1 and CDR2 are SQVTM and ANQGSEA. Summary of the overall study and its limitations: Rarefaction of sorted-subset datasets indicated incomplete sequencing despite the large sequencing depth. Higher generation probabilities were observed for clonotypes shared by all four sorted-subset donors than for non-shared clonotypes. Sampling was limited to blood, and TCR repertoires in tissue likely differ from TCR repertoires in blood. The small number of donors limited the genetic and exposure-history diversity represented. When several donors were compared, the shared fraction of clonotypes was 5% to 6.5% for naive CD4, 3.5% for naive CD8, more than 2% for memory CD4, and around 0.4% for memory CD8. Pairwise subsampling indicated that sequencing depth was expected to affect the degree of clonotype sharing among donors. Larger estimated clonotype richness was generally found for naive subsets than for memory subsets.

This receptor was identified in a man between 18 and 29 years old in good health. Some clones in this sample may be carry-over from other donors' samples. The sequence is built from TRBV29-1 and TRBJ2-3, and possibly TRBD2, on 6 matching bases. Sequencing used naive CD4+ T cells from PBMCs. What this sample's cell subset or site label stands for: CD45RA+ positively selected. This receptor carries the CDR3 CSGLGTSPSPDTQYF. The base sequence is TGCAGCGGCCTCGGGACTTCTCCCTCCCCAGATACGCAGTATTTT.